The 32 T cell receptor beta chains below come from one sample, sequenced in a study of beta chain features in type 1 diabetes. Expressed TCRB transcripts were sequenced after all isolated RNA was converted to cDNA. Clones were sequenced by immunoSEQ multiplex PCR, and TCRdb holds only the in-frame ones, with some missing. The sample records about 140,000 clones, around a tenth being singletons. Sequences were obtained from central memory CD4+ T cells from blood. The receptors shown here come from a woman aged 40 to 50 in good health.

This clone was picked up many times. V and J are TRBV5-1 and TRBJ2-5; 8 positions match TRBD1. The CDR3 has 15 residues. The germline CDR1 and CDR2 sequences are SGHRS and YFSETQ. The ends lost 4 bases at V and 5 bases at J; junction bases unmatched: 10. The CDR3 DNA sequence: TGCGCCAGCAGCCCTAGGACAGGGAGCGAGGAGACCCAGTACTTC. Translated, it gives CASSPRTGSEETQYF.

The sample holds many counts of this clone. This sequence joins TRBV7-9 and TRBJ1-6, with D possibly TRBD1 on 5 matching bases. Per the germline V gene, CDR1 is SEHNR and CDR2 is FQNEAQ (reference sequence). V lost 6 bases and J lost 8, with 14 bases in between. This CDR3 comprises 14 residues. The CDR3 is CASRDTAQHSPLHF. DNA of the CDR3: TGTGCCAGCAGGGACACAGCCCAGCATTCACCCCTCCACTTT.

This clone was observed a few times. CDR3 residues: CASSSPTRRRDRIYF. The CDR3 DNA follows: TGTGCCAGCAGTTCCCCGACGCGACGCCGGGACAGGATATACTTC. This chain joins TRBV6-5 and TRBJ2-7; 8 bases fit TRBD1. The V gene end was trimmed by 4 bases and the J gene end by 13 bases; junction bases not matched to a gene: 18. Germline values: CDR1 MNHEY, CDR2 SVGAGI. The CDR3 sequence is 15 residues long.

The chain has TRBV18 and TRBJ1-2; the D is unclear. Trimming took off 5 bases at V and 3 bases at J, with 10 bases between the two ends. Germline CDR1 and CDR2: KGHSH and LQKENI. The CDR3 is made up of 13 amino acids. The CDR3: CASSSGSDYGYTF. The CDR3 DNA follows: TGTGCCAGCTCATCGGGATCCGACTATGGCTACACCTTC.

In its sample, this clone was seen a few times. J is TRBJ1-1 and V is TRBV6-5; D not certain. This CDR3 contains 14 residues. V shed 6 bases and J shed 5 bases, with 16 bases lying between them. CDR1 and CDR2 from the germline V gene are MNHEY and SVGAGI. The CDR3 sequence is CASRKRTIGTEAFF. Here the CDR3 DNA reads TGTGCCAGCAGAAAGAGGACTATCGGGACTGAAGCTTTCTTT.

J is TRBJ1-1 and V is TRBV5-1, with a possible D match to TRBD1 (6 bases). CDR3 length: 16 amino acids. Trimming took off 5 bases at V and 4 bases at J, with 21 bases between the two ends. Germline loops: CDR1 SGHRS, CDR2 YFSETQ. The CDR3 protein is CASSSREQGSGTEAFF. In DNA form, the CDR3 reads TGCGCCAGCAGTTCTAGAGAACAGGGATCGGGCACTGAAGCTTTCTTT.

This clone was recorded a few times. The rearrangement joins TRBV14 to TRBJ2-3, with a tentative D call TRBD1 (6 bases). This CDR3 comprises 17 residues. Between the trimmed V and J ends, which lost 4 bases and 4 bases, there was a span of 21 bases. Per the germline V gene, CDR1 is SGHDN and CDR2 is FVKESK. This CDR3 reads CASSPRTASWSADTQYF. In nucleotides, the CDR3 is TGTGCCAGCAGCCCACGGACAGCCTCGTGGAGCGCAGATACGCAGTATTTT.

The chain is built from TRBV10-3 and TRBJ1-1, with D tentatively TRBD1 (6 bases). This CDR3 comprises 15 residues. With 6 bases removed from V and 5 bases from J, the gap between germline ends came to 19 bases. The germline gives CDR1 ENHRY, CDR2 SYGVKD. The DNA of the CDR3 is TGTGCCATCAGCCGGGAGGGGGGGGGAAAAACTGAAGCTTTCTTT. It translates to CAISREGGGKTEAFF.

This clone was seen repeatedly, ten times or more. V and J are TRBV9 and TRBJ1-1; D gene uncertain. Germline assignment: CDR1 SGDLS and CDR2 YYNGEE. There are 16 residues in the CDR3. V lost 0 bases and J 2 bases, leaving 14 bases between the germline ends. The CDR3 loop is CASSVGSLVSNTEAFF. CDR3 nucleotide sequence: TGTGCCAGCAGCGTAGGGAGTTTGGTGAGCAACACTGAAGCTTTCTTT. The variable domain in full, completed from reference TRBV9 and TRBJ1-1, reads DSGVTQTPKHLITATGQRVTLRCSPRSGDLSVYWYQQSLDQGLQFLIQYYNGEERAKGNILERFSAQQFPDLHSELNLSSLELGDSALYFCASSVGSLVSNTEAFFGQGTRLTVV.

The chain uses TRBV7-2 and TRBJ2-7, with 10 bases that match TRBD2. This CDR3 spans 13 amino acids. Unmatched junction bases numbered 7, after V lost 5 bases and J lost 9 bases. CDR1 is SGHTA, CDR2 FQGNSA, per germline. CDR3 protein: CASSQQAGGMQYF. The DNA for the CDR3 is TGTGCCAGCAGCCAACAAGCGGGGGGGATGCAGTACTTC.

The rearrangement joins TRBV5-1 to TRBJ1-1, with 7 bases that match TRBD1. There are 14 residues in the CDR3. The V segment lost 8 bases and the J segment 2 bases; nucleotides outside the gene matches: 9. Germline V gene lookup returns CDR1 SGHRS and CDR2 YFSETQ. The CDR3 nucleotides are TGCGCCAGTTTTACGGGACAGCCCAACACTGAAGCTTTCTTT. Its translation: CASFTGQPNTEAFF.

This clone was counted at least ten times. The chain is built from TRBV7-2 and TRBJ2-6; D gene unclear. V was clipped by 2 bases and J by 2 bases, with 4 bases between them. The CDR3 contains 14 residues. The germline CDR1 and CDR2 sequences are SGHTA and FQGNSA. CDR3 region: CASSLSAGANVLTF. DNA for the CDR3: TGTGCCAGCAGCTTATCTGCTGGGGCCAACGTCCTGACTTTC.

This clone has at least ten counts. The rearrangement joins TRBV5-6 to TRBJ2-5, with D tentatively TRBD1 (6 bases). The germline V gene encodes CDR1 SGHDT and CDR2 YYEEEE. The CDR3 has 15 residues. V dropped 0 bases and J dropped 5 bases, with 14 bases sitting between them. Here the CDR3 DNA reads TGTGCCAGCAGCTTGGGGATAAGGGGGATGGAGACCCAGTACTTC. Protein sequence: CASSLGIRGMETQYF.

This clone was counted only a few times. This chain links TRBV6-6 with TRBJ1-3; TRBD1 aligns across 7 bases. V lost 5 bases to trimming and J lost 4 bases; unmatched junction nucleotides: 5. The germline V gene encodes CDR1 MNHNY and CDR2 SVGAGI (reference sequence). CDR3 length equals 14 residues. CDR3 DNA: TGTGCCAGCAGTCAGGGGGTCTCCGGAAACACCATATATTTT. Translating it yields CASSQGVSGNTIYF.

Only a few counts were recorded for this clone. The CDR3 sequence: CSALGRDTQYF. The CDR3 DNA reads as TGCAGTGCTCTGGGGAGAGATACGCAGTATTTT. The chain combines TRBV20-1 with TRBJ2-3, with D possibly matching TRBD2 (5 bases). Germline assignment: CDR1 DFQATT and CDR2 SNEGSKA (reference sequence). V was clipped by 5 bases and J by 5 bases, with 8 bases between them. The CDR3 runs 11 residues.

The V call is TRBV27, the J call TRBJ1-6, with unresolved D. This CDR3 comprises 15 residues. CDR1 and CDR2 from the germline V gene are MNHEY and SMNVEV (reference sequence). V was shortened by 3 bases and J by 3 bases, with 9 bases between the two germline ends. Here the CDR3 DNA reads TGTGCCAGCAGTTTTGCAGGCCACTATAATTCACCCCTCCACTTT. Translating gives CASSFAGHYNSPLHF.

This clone occurred a few times. The V gene is TRBV2, the J gene TRBJ1-5; TRBD1 aligns across 9 bases. The CDR3 is made up of 15 amino acids. The germline CDR1 and CDR2 sequences are SNHLY and FYNNEI. J lost 8 bases, V lost 9 bases, and 14 bases had no gene match. CDR3 sequence reads: CASQPGQGHWEPQHF. Written as DNA, the CDR3 is TGTGCCAGTCAACCGGGACAGGGACACTGGGAGCCCCAGCATTTT.

This clone was counted only a few times. The chain uses TRBV7-8 and TRBJ2-3; possibly TRBD2 for D (6 bases). V shed 4 bases and J shed 0 bases, with 20 bases lying between them. The CDR3 is made up of 18 amino acids. CDR1 and CDR2 (germline): SGHVS, FQNEAQ. The CDR3 region is CASSSLAFGGTSTDTQYF. CDR3 coding DNA: TGTGCCAGCAGCTCCCTAGCTTTCGGGGGTACTAGCACAGATACGCAGTATTTT.

This clone has ten or more counts. The chain joins TRBV5-4 to TRBJ2-1; 9 bases map to TRBD2. The CDR3 covers 16 residues. Germline V gene data show CDR1 as SGHNT and CDR2 as YYREEE (reference sequence). After removal of 4 bases from V and 2 bases from J, the junction contained 7 bases not matched to a gene. In DNA, the CDR3 is TGTGCCAGCAGCCCGAGCGGGGGGCCAGCCTACAATGAGCAGTTCTTC. Translation gives CASSPSGGPAYNEQFF.

This clone was observed a few times. The genes are TRBV7-2 and TRBJ2-1; 11 nucleotides match TRBD2. V shed 5 bases and J 8 bases; nucleotides not matched to a gene: 5. CDR3 size: 14 residues. Germline V lookup: CDR1 SGHTA, CDR2 FQGNSA. The CDR3 here is CASSRLAGGDEQFF. CDR3 sequence (DNA): TGTGCCAGCAGCCGCTTAGCGGGGGGGGATGAGCAGTTCTTC.

The chain couples TRBV7-8 to TRBJ1-1, with TRBD1 identical over 9 bases. The CDR3 runs 16 residues. V shed 4 bases and J 5 bases; nucleotides not matched to a gene: 11. Per the germline V gene, CDR1 is SGHVS and CDR2 is FQNEAQ. The CDR3 nucleotides read TGTGCCAGCAGCTCGACAGGGGGGTCCCGAAGGACTGAAGCTTTCTTT. Its translation: CASSSTGGSRRTEAFF.

The chain has TRBV7-2 and TRBJ2-3; 10 nucleotides match TRBD2. There are 18 residues in the CDR3. Germline V gene data show CDR1 as SGHTA and CDR2 as FQGNSA. Losses at the gene ends were 3 bases for V and 5 bases for J; bases not matched to a gene: 14. The CDR3 spells CASSFFGVRAGGRDTQYF. DNA for the CDR3: TGTGCCAGCAGCTTCTTCGGGGTTCGAGCGGGGGGGCGAGATACGCAGTATTTT. Using reference TRBV7-2 and TRBJ2-3 for the parts outside the CDR3, the full variable domain is GAGVSQSPSNKVTEKGKDVELRCDPISGHTALYWYRQSLGQGLEFLIYFQGNSAPDKSGLPSDRFSAERTGGSVSTLTIQRTQQEDSAVYLCASSFFGVRAGGRDTQYFGPGTRLTVL.

The sample holds a few counts of this clone. The gene calls are TRBV9 and TRBJ2-7; 10 positions agree with TRBD1. Germline V CDR1 and CDR2: SGDLS, YYNGEE. The CDR3 consists of 17 residues. After removal of 4 bases from V and 2 bases from J, the junction contained 12 bases not matched to a gene. The CDR3 sequence is CASSLGGGTGVPYEQYF. CDR3 bases: TGTGCCAGCAGCCTCGGTGGAGGGACAGGGGTACCCTACGAGCAGTACTTC.

This clone was detected a few times. The CDR3 DNA follows: TGTGCCAGCGCCCCGGGACAGCAGAGGGATACGCAGTATTTT. Protein product: CASAPGQQRDTQYF. The chain uses TRBV18 and TRBJ2-3; TRBD1 matches at 7 bases. The CDR3 spans 14 residues. The V gene's germline CDR1 is KGHSH and CDR2 LQKENI. J gave up 6 bases and V 8 bases, and 11 bases lay outside the gene matches.

This clone showed up just a few times. V gene TRBV4-3 combines with J gene TRBJ2-1, with 8 bases aligning to TRBD2. The CDR3 runs 15 residues. V lost 6 bases, J lost 6 bases, and 10 bases stayed unmatched. The V gene's germline CDR1 is LGHNA and CDR2 YSLEER. The CDR3 reads CASRKVGTRGNEQFF. CDR3 nucleotide sequence: TGCGCCAGCAGAAAAGTGGGGACTAGAGGCAATGAGCAGTTCTTC.

The chain is built from TRBV19 and TRBJ1-2, with a possible D match to TRBD1 (5 bases). This CDR3 is 17 amino acids long. Between the trimmed V and J ends, which lost 7 bases and 5 bases, there was a span of 26 bases. CDR1 is LNHDA, CDR2 SQIVND, per germline (reference sequence). In nucleotides, the CDR3 is TGTGCCAGTATTCCGACAGTCAGCCAACGTGGGCTTTATGGCTACACCTTC. As protein: CASIPTVSQRGLYGYTF.

This clone was observed a handful of times. The rearrangement joins TRBV15 to TRBJ2-5, with TRBD1 matching over 12 bases. The germline V gene encodes CDR1 LNHNV and CDR2 YYDKDF (reference sequence). The CDR3 extends over 17 amino acids. V lost 2 bases to trimming and J lost 0 bases; unmatched junction nucleotides: 4. The CDR3 sequence: CATSRRGDRGHQETQYF. The CDR3 bases are TGTGCCACCAGCAGAAGGGGGGACAGGGGGCACCAAGAGACCCAGTACTTC.

The gene calls are TRBV9 and TRBJ1-3, with TRBD1 as a possible D gene (6 bases). CDR3 size: 15 residues. Germline values: CDR1 SGDLS, CDR2 YYNGEE. V lost 7 bases and J 3 bases, leaving 17 bases between the germline ends. The CDR3 sequence: CASHPGGAHGNTIYF. CDR3 in DNA: TGTGCCAGCCACCCGGGGGGGGCTCATGGAAACACCATATATTTT.

This clone was detected a few times. J is TRBJ2-3 and V is TRBV6-1, with D perhaps TRBD2 (5 bases). The CDR3 sequence is 15 residues long. V was clipped by 2 bases and J by 3 bases, with 12 bases between them. CDR1 is MNHNS, CDR2 SASEGT, per germline. The CDR3 reads CASSELTSGTDTQYF. CDR3 bases: TGTGCCAGCAGTGAACTCACCTCGGGGACAGATACGCAGTATTTT.

The V gene is TRBV5-1, the J gene TRBJ2-5; 12 nucleotides match TRBD2. Per the germline V gene, CDR1 is SGHRS and CDR2 is YFSETQ. J was trimmed by 3 bases and V by 1 base; bases with no gene match: 4. The CDR3 covers 16 residues. The CDR3 protein is CASSLQLAGGEETQYF. As DNA, the CDR3 is TGCGCCAGCAGCTTGCAACTAGCGGGGGGAGAAGAGACCCAGTACTTC. The full variable domain, in which reference TRBV5-1 and TRBJ2-5 provide the parts outside the CDR3, is KAGVTQTPRYLIKTRGQQVTLSCSPISGHRSVSWYQQTPGQGLQFLFEYFSETQRNKGNFPGRFSGRQFSNSRSEMNVSTLELGDSALYLCASSLQLAGGEETQYFGPGTRLLVL.

The V gene is TRBV2, the J gene TRBJ1-2, with D possibly matching TRBD1 (6 bases). There are 15 residues in the CDR3. The germline gives CDR1 SNHLY, CDR2 FYNNEI. The V gene lost 3 bases and the J gene lost 2 bases, with 13 bases spanning the gap. CDR3 sequence: CASSEGAPPNYGYTF. The CDR3 region has the DNA TGTGCCAGCAGTGAGGGGGCCCCACCCAACTATGGCTACACCTTC.

There are many counts of this clone. The chain joins TRBV6-5 to TRBJ2-6; D is undetermined. Looked up from germline, CDR1 is MNHEY and CDR2 is SVGAGI. The CDR3 length is 16 residues. Trimming cost V 2 bases and J 5 bases, with 13 bases left between them. CDR3 sequence: CASSYTVQIWANVLTF. The CDR3 DNA follows: TGTGCCAGCAGTTACACCGTACAGATCTGGGCCAACGTCCTGACTTTC.